The 7 T cell receptor beta chains presented below share a single source sample, sequenced in a study of blood T cells in healthy people across ages. A J-beta primer mix and a sample-barcoded 5' primer were used in a second PCR of roughly 6 to 11 cycles. TCRdb itself ran the 5' RACE reads through MiXCR, one entry per CDR3 protein. The sample has hundreds of thousands of distinct CDR3 sequences, about 20% seen once; the top ten hold about 20%. The sequenced material came from blood. All receptors derive from a man in his 70s in good health.

The CDR3 DNA reads as TGTGCCAGCAGCCCGACAGGGGTCATCAATCAGCCCCAGCATTTT. This codes for CASSPTGVINQPQHF. This sequence joins TRBV7-2 and TRBJ1-5; 8 bases align to TRBD1. The ends lost 5 bases at V and 3 bases at J; junction bases unmatched: 6. The CDR3 consists of 15 residues. Germline V gene data show CDR1 as SGHTA and CDR2 as FQGNSA.

The gene calls are TRBV20-1 and TRBJ2-1; D uncertain. The germline V and J ends were trimmed by 4 bases and 2 bases, with 12 bases remaining between them. Germline-derived CDR1 and CDR2 are DFQATT and SNEGSKA (reference sequence). CDR3 length: 14 amino acids. CDR3 nucleotide sequence: TGCAGTGCTACTCGGGTGGGAACCTACAATGAGCAGTTCTTC. This sequence encodes CSATRVGTYNEQFF.

At least ten counts were recorded for this clonotype. The chain uses TRBV5-1 and TRBJ2-1; 7 bases are a match to TRBD2. The V gene's germline CDR1 is SGHRS and CDR2 YFSETQ. Germline trimming cut 3 bases from V and 1 base from J; bases unmatched to any gene: 4. This CDR3 spans 15 amino acids. CDR3 DNA: TGCGCCAGCAGCTCGCTAGCGGTATCCTACAATGAGCAGTTCTTC. Amino acid sequence: CASSSLAVSYNEQFF.

On this clonotype: The junction does not match germline at one end; this may be a read error. This chain uses TRBV7-9 with TRBJ2-5; 8 nucleotides agree with TRBD2. Looked up from germline, CDR1 is SEHNR and CDR2 is FQNEAQ (reference sequence). The CDR3 runs 19 residues. The CDR3 here is CASSTVPLGLAFLKETQYF. CDR3 nucleotide sequence: TGCGCCAGCAGCACCGTGCCTTTAGGACTAGCTTTTTTAAAAGAGACCCAGTACTTC.

A few counts support this clonotype. This chain uses TRBV5-1 with TRBJ2-7, with 12 bases matching TRBD1. The trim removed 4 bases at V and 6 bases at J, leaving 8 bases unmatched. CDR3 size: 15 residues. Germline CDR1 SGHRS, CDR2 YFSETQ. This chain's CDR3 is CASSETGTGGLEQYF. For the CDR3, the DNA is TGCGCCAGCAGCGAAACCGGGACAGGGGGCCTCGAGCAGTACTTC.

This clonotype was seen only a few times. The gene calls are TRBV12-3 or TRBV12-4 and TRBJ2-3; possible D gene TRBD1, 5 bases. V lost 5 bases to trimming and J lost 5 bases, with 11 bases between them. This CDR3 region has 13 residues. The CDR3 DNA reads TGTGCCAGCAGTCCCCTTACAGGAGATACGCAGTATTTT. Protein product: CASSPLTGDTQYF.

This clonotype was seen a few times. A junction boundary mismatches the germline segment, possibly from a read error. V is TRBV6-2 or TRBV6-3 and J is TRBJ1-1, with a weak D call TRBD1 (5 bases). The CDR3 totals 13 residues. Germline V gene lookup returns CDR1 MNHEY and CDR2 SVGEGT. This CDR3 reads CATKEGWNTEVFF. Here the CDR3 DNA reads TGTGCCACCAAGGAGGGGTGGAACACTGAAGTTTTCTTT.